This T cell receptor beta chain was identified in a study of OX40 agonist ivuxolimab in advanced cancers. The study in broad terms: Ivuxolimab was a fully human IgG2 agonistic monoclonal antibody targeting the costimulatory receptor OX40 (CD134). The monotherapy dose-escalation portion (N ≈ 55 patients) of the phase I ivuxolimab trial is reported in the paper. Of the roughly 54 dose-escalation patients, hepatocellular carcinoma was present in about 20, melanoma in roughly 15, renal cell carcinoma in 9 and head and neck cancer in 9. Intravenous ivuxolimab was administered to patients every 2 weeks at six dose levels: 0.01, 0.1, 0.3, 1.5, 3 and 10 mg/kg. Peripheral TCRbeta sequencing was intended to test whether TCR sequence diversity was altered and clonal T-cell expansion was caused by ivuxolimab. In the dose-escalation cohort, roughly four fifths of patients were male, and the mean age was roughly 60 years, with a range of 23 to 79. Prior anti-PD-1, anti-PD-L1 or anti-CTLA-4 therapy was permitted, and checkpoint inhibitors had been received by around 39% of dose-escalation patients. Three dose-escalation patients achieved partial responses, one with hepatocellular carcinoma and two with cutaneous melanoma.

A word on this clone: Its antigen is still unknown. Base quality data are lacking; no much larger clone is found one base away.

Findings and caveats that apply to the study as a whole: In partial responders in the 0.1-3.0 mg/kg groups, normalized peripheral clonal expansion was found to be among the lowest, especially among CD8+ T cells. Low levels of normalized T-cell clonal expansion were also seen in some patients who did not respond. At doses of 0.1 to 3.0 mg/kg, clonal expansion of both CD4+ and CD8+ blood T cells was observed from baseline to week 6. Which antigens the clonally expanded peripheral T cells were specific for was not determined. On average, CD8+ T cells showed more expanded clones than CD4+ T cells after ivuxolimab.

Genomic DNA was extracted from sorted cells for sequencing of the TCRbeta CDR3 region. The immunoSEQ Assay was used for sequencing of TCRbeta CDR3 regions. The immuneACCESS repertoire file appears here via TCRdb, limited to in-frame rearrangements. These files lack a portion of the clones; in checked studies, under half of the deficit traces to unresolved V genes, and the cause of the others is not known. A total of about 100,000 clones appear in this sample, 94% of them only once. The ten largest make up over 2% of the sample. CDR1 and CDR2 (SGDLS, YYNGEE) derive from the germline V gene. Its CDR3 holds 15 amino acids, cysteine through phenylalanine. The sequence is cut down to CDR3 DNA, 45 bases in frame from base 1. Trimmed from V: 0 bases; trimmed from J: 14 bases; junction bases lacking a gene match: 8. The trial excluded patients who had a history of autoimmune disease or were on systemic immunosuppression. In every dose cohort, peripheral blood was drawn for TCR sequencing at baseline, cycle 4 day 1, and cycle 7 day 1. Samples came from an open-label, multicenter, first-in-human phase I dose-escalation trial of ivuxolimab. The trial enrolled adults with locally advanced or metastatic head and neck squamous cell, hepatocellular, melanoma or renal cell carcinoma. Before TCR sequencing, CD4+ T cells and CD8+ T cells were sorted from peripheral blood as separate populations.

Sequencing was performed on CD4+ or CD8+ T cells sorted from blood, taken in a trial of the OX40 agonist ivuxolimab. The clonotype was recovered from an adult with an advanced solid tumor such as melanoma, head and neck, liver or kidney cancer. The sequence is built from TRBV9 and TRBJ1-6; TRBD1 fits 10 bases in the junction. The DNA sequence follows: TGTGCCAGCAGCGTAGGGGCGACAGGGGGCGCGACCCTCCACTTT. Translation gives CASSVGATGGATLHF.